The next 14 T cell receptor beta chains were all read from a single sample in a study of T cell changes during pregnancy in multiple sclerosis. Only in-frame clones appear in the TCRdb table, and some are missing; sequencing was by immunoSEQ multiplex PCR. Seen here are about 100,000 clones, 80% to 95% observed once, and the top ten hold more than 1.5%. Sample: peripheral blood, taken after pregnancy. These receptors all stem from a female donor with multiple sclerosis, enrolled in a pregnancy study.

The chain employs TRBV5-1 and TRBJ2-1; TRBD2 agrees at 10 bases. Germline trimming cut 2 bases from V and 4 bases from J; bases unmatched to any gene: 3. The CDR3 length is 15 residues. Germline lookup yields CDR1 SGHRS and CDR2 YFSETQ. CDR3 amino acids: CASSFGTSEYNEQFF. CDR3 DNA sequence: TGCGCCAGCAGCTTCGGGACTAGCGAGTACAATGAGCAGTTCTTC.

The V call is TRBV7-3, the J call TRBJ1-4; D is unresolved. The V gene lost 1 base and the J gene lost 8 bases, with 20 bases spanning the gap. Germline V gene sequence: CDR1 SGHTA, CDR2 FQGTGA. The CDR3 length is 17 residues. The CDR3 sequence is CASSLNFERREGEKLFF. CDR3 nucleotides: TGTGCCAGCAGCTTAAATTTCGAAAGGAGAGAAGGCGAAAAACTGTTTTTT.

This clone is a singleton in its sample. This chain connects TRBV19 to TRBJ2-1; 8 bases line up with TRBD2. Germline CDR1 reads LNHDA; CDR2 reads SQIVND (reference sequence). The CDR3 consists of 16 residues. V was pared by 4 bases and J by 2 bases, with 7 bases of the junction left unmatched. Here the CDR3 DNA reads TGTGCCAGTAGTAGCGGGAGGCCCGCGACCTACAATGAGCAGTTCTTC. It codes for CASSSGRPATYNEQFF.

This rearrangement joins TRBV6-6 to TRBJ2-7, with D uncertain. V was pared by 2 bases and J by 1 base, with 3 bases between. The CDR3 is made up of 12 amino acids. Per the germline V gene, CDR1 is MNHNY and CDR2 is SVGAGI (reference sequence). The DNA for the CDR3 is TGTGCCAGCAGTTACCCTTCCTACGAGCAGTACTTC. This codes for CASSYPSYEQYF.

The chain joins TRBV30 to TRBJ1-4; 7 positions agree with TRBD1. The CDR3 has 13 amino acids. Germline V gene sequence: CDR1 GTSNPN, CDR2 SVGIG (reference sequence). J gave up 8 bases and V 6 bases, and 9 bases lay outside the gene matches. CDR3 bases: TGTGCCTGCTTGACAGGGTTGGAAGAAAAACTGTTTTTT. Its protein product is CACLTGLEEKLFF. Full variable domain (outside the CDR3, taken from reference TRBV30 and TRBJ1-4): SQTIHQWPATLVQPVGSPLSLECTVEGTSNPNLYWYRQAAGRGLQLLFYSVGIGQISSEVPQNLSASRPQDRQFILSSKKLLLSDSGFYLCACLTGLEEKLFFGSGTQLSVL.

V usage is TRBV2 and J usage is TRBJ2-2; D gene ambiguous. This CDR3 comprises 15 residues. The ends were cut back, 1 base at V and 2 bases at J, with 8 bases in the middle. Germline lookup yields CDR1 SNHLY and CDR2 FYNNEI. CDR3 in DNA: TGTGCCAGCAGTGAAGTTCGGAGTAACACCGGGGAGCTGTTTTTT. Its translation: CASSEVRSNTGELFF.

The CDR3 DNA reads TGTGCCAGCAGTCGGGACAGGAACACCGGGGAGCTGTTTTTT. It yields the protein CASSRDRNTGELFF. The chain recombines TRBV6-5 with TRBJ2-2, with 7 nucleotides matching TRBD1. The CDR3 consists of 14 residues. Germline assignment: CDR1 MNHEY and CDR2 SVGAGI. V gave up 5 bases and J gave up 1 base; unmatched junction bases: 1.

The V call is TRBV6-5, the J call TRBJ1-6, with D perhaps TRBD1 (6 bases). The germline V and J ends were trimmed by 4 bases and 0 bases, with 10 bases remaining between them. This CDR3 has 16 amino acids. Germline V CDR1 and CDR2: MNHEY, SVGAGI. The CDR3 coding sequence is TGTGCCAGCAGTTTAACAGGGAGCTCCTATAATTCACCCCTCCACTTT. This gives the protein CASSLTGSSYNSPLHF.

V usage is TRBV27 and J usage is TRBJ2-7; D not certain. There are 13 residues in the CDR3. Trimming left V 5 bases short and J 2 bases short, with 10 bases between. CDR1 and CDR2 (germline): MNHEY, SMNVEV (reference sequence). CDR3 loop: CASSPYLTYEQYF. The CDR3 region has the DNA TGTGCCAGCAGTCCATACCTAACCTACGAGCAGTACTTC.

The chain joins TRBV28 to TRBJ1-5; 7 nucleotides line up with TRBD1. The germline CDR1 and CDR2 sequences are MDHEN and SYDVKM. This CDR3 spans 14 amino acids. Germline trimming cut 6 bases from V and 2 bases from J; bases unmatched to any gene: 4. CDR3 region: CASRGTARNQPQHF. CDR3 nucleotide sequence: TGTGCCAGCAGAGGGACAGCACGCAATCAGCCCCAGCATTTT.

The rearrangement links TRBV9 to TRBJ1-6; D possibly corresponds to TRBD1 (5 bases). The CDR3 sequence is 14 residues long. V gave up 7 bases and J gave up 3 bases, with 11 bases separating them. The V gene's germline CDR1 is SGDLS and CDR2 YYNGEE. DNA for the CDR3: TGTGCCAGCGACTTGGGGCACTATAATTCACCCCTCCACTTT. It is translated as CASDLGHYNSPLHF.

The CDR3 reads CASSAQVGAGELFF. In DNA form, the CDR3 reads TGTGCCAGCAGCGCACAAGTAGGGGCCGGGGAGCTGTTTTTT. J is TRBJ2-2 and V is TRBV9; weak D call: TRBD1 (5 bases). The germline CDR1 and CDR2 sequences are SGDLS and YYNGEE. The CDR3 totals 14 residues. V shed 3 bases and J shed 6 bases, with 12 bases lying between them. Using reference TRBV9 and TRBJ2-2 for the parts outside the CDR3, the full variable domain is DSGVTQTPKHLITATGQRVTLRCSPRSGDLSVYWYQQSLDQGLQFLIQYYNGEERAKGNILERFSAQQFPDLHSELNLSSLELGDSALYFCASSAQVGAGELFFGEGSRLTVL.

This chain uses TRBV20-1 with TRBJ1-2, with 8 positions matching TRBD1. This CDR3 has 11 residues. With 3 bases clipped from V and 10 bases from J, the junction kept 4 bases outside the gene matches. From germline, CDR1 is DFQATT and CDR2 SNEGSKA (reference sequence). The CDR3 protein is CSARGTGIYTF. CDR3 nucleotides: TGCAGTGCTAGGGGGACAGGTATCTACACCTTC.

This chain connects TRBV23-1 to TRBJ1-1; a possible D gene is TRBD1 (6 bases). TRBV23-1 is given ORF status, its function remaining uncertain. The CDR3 runs to 16 residues. The V gene lost 4 bases and the J gene lost 0 bases, with 15 bases spanning the gap. CDR3 loop: CASSPRTVTMNTEAFF. The CDR3 bases are TGCGCCAGCAGTCCTCGGACAGTAACCATGAACACTGAAGCTTTCTTT.